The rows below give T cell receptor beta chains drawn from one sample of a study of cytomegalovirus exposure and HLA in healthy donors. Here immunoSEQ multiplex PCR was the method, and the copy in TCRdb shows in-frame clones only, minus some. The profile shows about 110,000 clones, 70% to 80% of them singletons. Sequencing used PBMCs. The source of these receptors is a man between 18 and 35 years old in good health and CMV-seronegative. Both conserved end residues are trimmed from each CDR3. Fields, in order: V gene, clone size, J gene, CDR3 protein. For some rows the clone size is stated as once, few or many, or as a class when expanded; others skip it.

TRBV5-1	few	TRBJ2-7	ASSLGSGGQY
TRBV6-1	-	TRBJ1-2	ASRGLQRAAYGYT
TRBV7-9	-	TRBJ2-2	ASSLAGGPFTGELF
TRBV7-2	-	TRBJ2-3	ASSDPSTNTDTQY
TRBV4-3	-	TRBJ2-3	ASSQDNSGDHTDTQY
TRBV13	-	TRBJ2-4	ASSHGVAKNIQY
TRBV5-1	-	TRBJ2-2	ASSLGDRVFTGELF
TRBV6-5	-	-	ASSYRGHEQY
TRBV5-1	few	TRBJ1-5	ASSGGTGSNQPQH
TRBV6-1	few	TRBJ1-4	ASSGPGASNEKLF
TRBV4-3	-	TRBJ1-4	ASSQERGYNEKLF
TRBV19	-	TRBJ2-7	ASSKGGQGFGEQY
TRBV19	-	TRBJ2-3	ATRDRGLPWQDTQY
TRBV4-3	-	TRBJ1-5	ASSQFGGSSNQPQH
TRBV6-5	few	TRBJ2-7	ATRLAGASYEQY
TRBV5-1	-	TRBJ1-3	ASSAGGSSGNTIY
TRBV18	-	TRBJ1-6	ASSRAGTGVNSPLH
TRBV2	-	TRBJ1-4	ASSVPGVGEKLF
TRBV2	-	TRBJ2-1	ASSEAKAAQF
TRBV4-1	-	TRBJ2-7	ASSQDKGTGTYEQY
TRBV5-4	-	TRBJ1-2	ASSTPLQGAGGYT
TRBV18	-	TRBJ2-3	ASSLRTSGDSTDTQY
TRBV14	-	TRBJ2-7	ASSQNRDRTYEQY
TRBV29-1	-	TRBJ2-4	SVESDRDGKNIQY
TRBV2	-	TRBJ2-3	ASSEKGGGFTDTQY
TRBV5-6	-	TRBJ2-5	ASRGGQYKETQY
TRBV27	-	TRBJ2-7	ASSFSGTPSHEQY
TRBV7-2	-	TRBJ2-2	ASSRLPGQGISGELF
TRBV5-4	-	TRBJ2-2	ASSLRDIANTGELF
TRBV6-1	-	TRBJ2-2	ASRDRGTNTGELF
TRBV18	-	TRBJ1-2	ASSRQGANYGYT
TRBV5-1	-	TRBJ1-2	ASSSTGGNYGYT
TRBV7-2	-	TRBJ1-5	ASTATGAGNQPQH
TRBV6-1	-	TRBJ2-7	ASIRLQGWEQY
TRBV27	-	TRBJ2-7	ASSSPHRSSYEQY
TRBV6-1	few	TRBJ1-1	ASSQRRRTEAF
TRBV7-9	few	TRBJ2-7	ASSLGGLQGEQY
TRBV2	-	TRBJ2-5	ASSGMGERETQY
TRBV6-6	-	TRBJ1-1	ASSFQGSTEAF
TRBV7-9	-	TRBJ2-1	SSSLVLAGGPVEQF
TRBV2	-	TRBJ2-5	ASSEQDREIQETQY
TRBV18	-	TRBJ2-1	ASSPADRFASYNEQF
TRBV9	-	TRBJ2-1	ASSVDGGGHYNEQF
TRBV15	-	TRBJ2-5	ATSRDTGETQY
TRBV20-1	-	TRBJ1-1	SARGGF
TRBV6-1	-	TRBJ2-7	ASSELEGGEQY
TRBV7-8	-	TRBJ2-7	ASSLVAAGEQY
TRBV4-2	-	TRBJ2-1	ASSQRTGTYSYNEQF
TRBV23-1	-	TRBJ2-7	ASSPPTHTYEQY
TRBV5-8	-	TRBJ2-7	ASRGTGAGEQY
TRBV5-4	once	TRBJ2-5	ASSSALVGQETQY